This T cell receptor (beta chain) was captured by sequencing in a study of OX40 agonist ivuxolimab in advanced cancers. About the study: As their treatment, patients were administered ivuxolimab, an agonistic anti-OX40 (CD134) antibody. Having had anti-PD-1, anti-PD-L1 or anti-CTLA-4 therapy before was allowed, and around 39% had some.

Exclusion of a patient followed from autoimmune disease history or systemic immunosuppression. Concerning this clone itself: Its specificity is unknown.

CDR3 length: 13 amino acids. CDR1 is GTSNPN and CDR2 is SVGIG in the germline V gene (reference sequence). Trimming stripped 4 bases from V and 3 bases from J, with 13 bases between. Study-wide results and caveats: More expanded clones were found, on average, in CD8+ than in CD4+ T cells.

TCRdb's copy holds only in-frame clones and misses some; the assay was immunoSEQ multiplex PCR. Among 70,000 or so clones listed, 84% were seen once. The material was CD4+ or CD8+ T cells sorted from blood, obtained in a trial of the OX40 agonist ivuxolimab. The V and J genes are TRBV30 and TRBJ2-7, with a weak D call TRBD2 (6 bases). The origin of this receptor is an adult with an advanced solid tumor such as melanoma, head and neck, liver or kidney cancer. Here the CDR3 DNA reads TGTGCCTGGAAGACTAGTCCAAGCTACGAGCAGTACTTC. Its translation: CAWKTSPSYEQYF.